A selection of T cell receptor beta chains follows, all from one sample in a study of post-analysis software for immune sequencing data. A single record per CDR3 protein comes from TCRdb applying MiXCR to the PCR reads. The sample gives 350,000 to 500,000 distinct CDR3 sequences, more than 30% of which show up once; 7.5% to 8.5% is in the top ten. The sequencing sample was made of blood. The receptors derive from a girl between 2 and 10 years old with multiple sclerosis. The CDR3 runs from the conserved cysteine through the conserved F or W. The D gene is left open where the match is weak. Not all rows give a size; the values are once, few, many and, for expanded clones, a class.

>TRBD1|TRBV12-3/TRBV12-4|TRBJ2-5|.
TGTGCCAGCAGAGGACAGGGGGAAGAGACCCAGTACTTC
CASRGQGEETQYF
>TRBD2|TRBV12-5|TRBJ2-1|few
TGTGCTAGTGGTTTGGCCCTGGGGACTAGCGGGATCTATGAGCAGTTCTTC
CASGLALGTSGIYEQFF
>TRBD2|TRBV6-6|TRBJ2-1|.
TGTGCCAGCAGTTACAAAGCGGGGGTATACAATGAGCAGTTCTTC
CASSYKAGVYNEQFF
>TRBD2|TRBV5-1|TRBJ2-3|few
TGCGCCAGCAGCCGGGAGGGGGATACGCAGTATTTT
CASSREGDTQYF
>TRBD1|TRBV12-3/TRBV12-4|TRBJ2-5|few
TGTGCCAACAGTCCCGGGACAGAAGAGACCCAGTACTTC
CANSPGTEETQYF
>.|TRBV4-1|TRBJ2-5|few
TGCGCCAGCAGCCACACCCCGGGACCAAGCCAAGAGACCCAGTACTTC
CASSHTPGPSQETQYF
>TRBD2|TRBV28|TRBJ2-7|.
TGTGCCAGCAGTTTAGGGGGGGGGAACTACGAGCAGTACTTC
CASSLGGGNYEQYF
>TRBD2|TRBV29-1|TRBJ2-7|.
TGCAGCGTTGGTAGGCTAGCGGTCCACGAGCAGTACTTC
CSVGRLAVHEQYF
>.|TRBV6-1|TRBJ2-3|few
TGTGCCAGCAGTGAAAGGGGGGGCGGTACGCAGTATTTT
CASSERGGGTQYF
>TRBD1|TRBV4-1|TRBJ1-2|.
TGCGCCAGCAGCCAAGACCATCCAACGTTGGACAGGGGGCAACACGGGCCCTATGGCTACACCTTC
CASSQDHPTLDRGQHGPYGYTF
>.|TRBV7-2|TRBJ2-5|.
TGTGCCAGCAGCTTAGTTCAGGGGAGCTTTCAAGAGACCCAGTACTTC
CASSLVQGSFQETQYF
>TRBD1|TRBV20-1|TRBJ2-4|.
TGCAGTGCCCGGGACAGTTTAAACATTCAGTACTTC
CSARDSLNIQYF
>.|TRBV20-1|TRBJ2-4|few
TGCAGTGCTAGACCGGGGAGCTCGAACGCGCAGTACTTC
CSARPGSSNAQYF
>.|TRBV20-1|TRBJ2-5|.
TGCAGTGCTAGGGGGTACGGGGGCCAAGAGACCCAGTACTTC
CSARGYGGQETQYF
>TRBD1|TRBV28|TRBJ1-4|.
TGTGCCAGCAGTTTCGGGGGACAGGGTAGGGAAAAACTGTTTTTT
CASSFGGQGREKLFF
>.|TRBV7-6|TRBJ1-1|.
TGTGCCGGCAGCCGCGGGACTCTGAACACTGAAGCTTTCTTT
CAGSRGTLNTEAFF
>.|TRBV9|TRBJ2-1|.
TGTGCCAGCGGTACGACGAGCTCCTACAATGAGCAGTTCTTC
CASGTTSSYNEQFF
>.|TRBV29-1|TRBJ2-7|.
TGCAGCGTTGGGGGGGGCTCTAGCTCCTACGAGCAGTACTTC
CSVGGGSSSYEQYF
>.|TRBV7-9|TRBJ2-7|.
TGTGCCAGCAGCTTAGGACAGGTTGACTACGAGCAGTACTTC
CASSLGQVDYEQYF
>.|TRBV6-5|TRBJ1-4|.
TGTGCCAGCAGTTCCTATCTCGCGCGGGATCGTCTTAAACTGTTTTTT
CASSSYLARDRLKLFF
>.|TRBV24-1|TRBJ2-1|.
TGTGCCACCAGTGATTTAGGCGAGCCCAAGGTCCATGAGCAGTTCTTC
CATSDLGEPKVHEQFF
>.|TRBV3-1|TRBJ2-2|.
TGTGCCAGCAGCCACAATCGCGACGTTCTCTACACCGGGGAGCTGTTTTTT
CASSHNRDVLYTGELFF
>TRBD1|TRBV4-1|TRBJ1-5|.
TGCGCCAGCAGCCAAGCAAAGAGGGGGCATAGTAATCAGCCCCAGCATTTT
CASSQAKRGHSNQPQHF
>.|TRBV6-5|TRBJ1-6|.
TGTGCCAGCAGACCCATTCTTAGACCCTATAATTCACCCCTCCACTTT
CASRPILRPYNSPLHF
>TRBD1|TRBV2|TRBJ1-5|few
TGTGCCAGCAGTGGTACAGGGGCCGGCAATCAGCCCCAGCATTTT
CASSGTGAGNQPQHF
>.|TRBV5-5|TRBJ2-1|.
TGTGCCAGCAGCGACACCCTAGAAAATGAGCAGTTCTTC
CASSDTLENEQFF
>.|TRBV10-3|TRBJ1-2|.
TGTGCCATCAGCGCTGGTAGGGCTTATGGCTACACCTTC
CAISAGRAYGYTF
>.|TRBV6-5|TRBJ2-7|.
TGTGCCAGCAGTTACTTTGACAGATCCTACGAGCAGTACTTC
CASSYFDRSYEQYF
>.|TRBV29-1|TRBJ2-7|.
TGCAGCGTTTTTTCGGCATCCCCCTACGAGCAGTACTTC
CSVFSASPYEQYF
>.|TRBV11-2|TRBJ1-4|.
TGTGCCAGCAGCTTAAGTAGAGAAAAACGGTTTTTT
CASSLSREKRFF
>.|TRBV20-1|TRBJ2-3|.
TGCAGTGCTAGAGGGTCTCCGTCTAGCACAGATACGCAGTATTTT
CSARGSPSSTDTQYF
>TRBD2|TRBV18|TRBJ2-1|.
TGTGCCAGCTCACCAATAGCACTAGCGGGAAGCAATGAGCAGTTCTTC
CASSPIALAGSNEQFF
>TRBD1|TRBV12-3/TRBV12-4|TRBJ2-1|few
TGTGCCAGCAGAGGACAGGGCACATACAATGAGCAGTTCTTC
CASRGQGTYNEQFF
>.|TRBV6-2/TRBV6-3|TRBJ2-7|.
TGTGCCAGCAGTCTCTCCTTACGTTACGAGCAGTACTTC
CASSLSLRYEQYF
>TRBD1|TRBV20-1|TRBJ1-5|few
TGCAGTGCCCACCTCGGACAGGGGGAAGGCAATCAGCCCCAGCATTTT
CSAHLGQGEGNQPQHF
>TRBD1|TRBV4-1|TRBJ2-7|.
TGCGCCAGCCGACCGTATGGGACAGAAGGCCTCCCCTACGAGCAGTACTTC
CASRPYGTEGLPYEQYF
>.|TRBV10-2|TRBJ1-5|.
TGCGCCAGCATGGGGGGCGCCGGCAATCAGCCCCAGCATTTT
CASMGGAGNQPQHF
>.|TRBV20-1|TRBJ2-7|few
TGCAGTACCTGGAACGGAGAGGGCTACGAGCAGTACTTC
CSTWNGEGYEQYF
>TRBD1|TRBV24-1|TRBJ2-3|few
TGTGCCACCAGTGGGGGGACAGCCAACCGGCGGGATACGCAGTATTTT
CATSGGTANRRDTQYF